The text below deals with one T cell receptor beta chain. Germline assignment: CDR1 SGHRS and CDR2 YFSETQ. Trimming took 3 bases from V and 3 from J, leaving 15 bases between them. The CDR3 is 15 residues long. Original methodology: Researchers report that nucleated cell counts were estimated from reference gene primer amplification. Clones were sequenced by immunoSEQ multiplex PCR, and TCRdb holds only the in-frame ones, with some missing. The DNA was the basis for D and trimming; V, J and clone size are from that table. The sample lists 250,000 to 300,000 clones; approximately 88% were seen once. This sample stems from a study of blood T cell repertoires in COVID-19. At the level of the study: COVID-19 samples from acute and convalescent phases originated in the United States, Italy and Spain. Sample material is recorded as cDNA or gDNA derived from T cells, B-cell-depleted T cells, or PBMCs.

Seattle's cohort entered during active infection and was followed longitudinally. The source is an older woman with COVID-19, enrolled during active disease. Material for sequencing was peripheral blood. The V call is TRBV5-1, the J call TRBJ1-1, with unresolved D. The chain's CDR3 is CASSSGLFPDTEAFF. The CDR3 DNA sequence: TGCGCCAGCAGCTCTGGACTGTTTCCGGACACTGAAGCTTTCTTT.